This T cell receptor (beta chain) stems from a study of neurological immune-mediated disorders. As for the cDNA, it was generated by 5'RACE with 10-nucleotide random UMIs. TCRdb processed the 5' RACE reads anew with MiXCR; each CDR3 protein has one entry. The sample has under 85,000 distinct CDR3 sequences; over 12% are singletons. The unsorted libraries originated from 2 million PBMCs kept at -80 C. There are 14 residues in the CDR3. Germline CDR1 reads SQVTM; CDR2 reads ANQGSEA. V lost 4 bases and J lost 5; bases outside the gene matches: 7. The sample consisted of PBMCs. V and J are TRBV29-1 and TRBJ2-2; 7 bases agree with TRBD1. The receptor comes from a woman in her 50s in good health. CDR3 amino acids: CSVGTGALTGELFF. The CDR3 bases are TGCAGCGTTGGAACAGGGGCGTTAACCGGGGAGCTGTTTTTT.